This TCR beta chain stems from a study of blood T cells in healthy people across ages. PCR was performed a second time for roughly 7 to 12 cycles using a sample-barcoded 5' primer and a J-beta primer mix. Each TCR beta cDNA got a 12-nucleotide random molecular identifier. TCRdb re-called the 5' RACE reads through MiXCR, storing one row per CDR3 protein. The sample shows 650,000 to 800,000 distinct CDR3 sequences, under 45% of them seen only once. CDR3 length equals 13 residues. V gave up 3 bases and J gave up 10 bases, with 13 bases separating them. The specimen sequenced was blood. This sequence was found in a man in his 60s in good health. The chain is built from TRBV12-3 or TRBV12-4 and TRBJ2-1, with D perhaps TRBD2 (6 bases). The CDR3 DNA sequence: TGTGCCAGCAGTTTCTCACTAGCCCGGGAGCAGTTCTTC. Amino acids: CASSFSLAREQFF.